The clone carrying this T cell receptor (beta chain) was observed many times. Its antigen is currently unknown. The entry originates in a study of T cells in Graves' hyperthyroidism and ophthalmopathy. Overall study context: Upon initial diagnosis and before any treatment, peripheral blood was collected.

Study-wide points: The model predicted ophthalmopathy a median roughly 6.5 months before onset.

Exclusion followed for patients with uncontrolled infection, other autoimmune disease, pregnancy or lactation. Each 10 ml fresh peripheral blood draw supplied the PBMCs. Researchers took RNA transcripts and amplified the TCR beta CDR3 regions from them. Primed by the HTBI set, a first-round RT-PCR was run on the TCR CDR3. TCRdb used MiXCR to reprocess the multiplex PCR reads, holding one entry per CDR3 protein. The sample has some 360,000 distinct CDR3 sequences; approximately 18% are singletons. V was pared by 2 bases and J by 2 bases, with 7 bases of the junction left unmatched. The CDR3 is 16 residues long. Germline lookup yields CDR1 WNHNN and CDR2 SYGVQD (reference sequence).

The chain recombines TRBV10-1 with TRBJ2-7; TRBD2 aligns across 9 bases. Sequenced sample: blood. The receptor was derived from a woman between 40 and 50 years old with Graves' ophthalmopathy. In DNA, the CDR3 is TGCGCCAGCAGTGAGCATAGCGGGAGTGGGGCCTACGAGCAGTACTTC. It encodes CASSEHSGSGAYEQYF.